The clone carrying this T cell receptor beta chain was counted a few times. CD45RO-negative, CCR7-selected cells formed the naive CD8 fraction, which excluded terminally differentiated effector memory CD45RA+ cells. CDR1 MNHEY and CDR2 SVGAGI come from the germline V gene. The CDR3 totals 13 residues. V was cut by 2 bases and J by 7 bases, with 11 bases left in between. Here immunoSEQ multiplex PCR was the method, and the copy in TCRdb shows in-frame clones only, minus some. Of millions of clones listed, more than 85% are singletons. The data originate from a study of shared clonotypes between healthy human individuals.

Sequencing was carried out using naive CD8+ T cells from PBMCs. This chain uses TRBV6-5 with TRBJ1-2, with D possibly being TRBD1 (5 bases). This receptor was identified in a man aged 18-30 years in good health. Some clones in this sample may be carry-over from other donors' samples. The CDR3 spells CASSYQRGVGYTF. CDR3 bases: TGTGCCAGCAGTTACCAAAGAGGGGTTGGCTACACCTTC.